This is a list of T cell receptor beta chains from one sample in a study of blood T cell repertoires in COVID-19. Clones were sequenced by immunoSEQ multiplex PCR, and TCRdb holds only the in-frame ones, with some missing. This sample has approximately 51,000 clones, with approximately 85% found just once. The material sequenced was peripheral blood. The receptors were gathered from a human donor in a cohort sampled during active COVID-19. Each CDR3 is given with its conserved first and last residue. Clone size is shown for a subset of rows, as once, few, many or a class of expanded clone.

CASSVGNQETQYF | - | TRBJ2-5 | TRBV9
CASSLVPGDEAFF | - | TRBJ1-1 | TRBV7-3
CASRPERGVYGYTF | once | TRBJ1-2 | TRBV5-4
CASSYPGTSFQTDTQYF | - | TRBJ2-3 | TRBV5-1
CASRERTGTYREQYF | - | TRBJ2-7 | TRBV6-5
CASSPGTGEAFF | - | TRBJ1-1 | TRBV18
CASSPTTDRGSAGNTIYF | few | TRBJ1-3 | TRBV21-1
CASSEEVWRVNQPQHF | once | TRBJ1-5 | TRBV6-1
CASSARGFPNYIGYTF | - | TRBJ1-2 | TRBV27
CASSLDVVSGYTF | - | TRBJ1-2 | TRBV5-1
CASSTGTGGGYTF | - | TRBJ1-2 | TRBV28
CASSLNPGQDYGYTF | - | TRBJ1-2 | TRBV5-5
CATSRLPRGTGNEPQHF | - | TRBJ1-5 | TRBV15
CASSAGTSGSSYNEQFF | - | TRBJ2-1 | TRBV5-1
CASSTGGANVLTF | few | TRBJ2-6 | TRBV12-3/TRBV12-4
CASSARAAGGTGELFF | - | TRBJ2-2 | TRBV7-2
CASSPLDFGTDTQYF | once | TRBJ2-3 | TRBV5-1
CASSPGLASVTQYF | few | TRBJ2-3 | TRBV19
CASSSGTGVYGYTF | - | TRBJ1-2 | TRBV19
CASSYLQSSGSAYNEQFF | once | TRBJ2-1 | TRBV6-2/TRBV6-3
CSVPWTGADTQYF | - | TRBJ2-3 | TRBV29-1
CASSVGANEKLFF | - | TRBJ1-4 | TRBV25-1
CASSTGQLNSPLHF | - | TRBJ1-6 | TRBV19
CASSLMGGNTGELFF | - | TRBJ2-2 | TRBV5-6
CASSELYGAGTQETQYF | - | TRBJ2-5 | TRBV6-1
CASSLRSVFTDTQYF | once | TRBJ2-3 | TRBV5-5
CASSFTAAGEQYF | large | TRBJ2-7 | TRBV27
CASSPGLAGGTDTQYF | - | TRBJ2-3 | TRBV18
CASSFRLAGSSYNEQFF | - | TRBJ2-1 | TRBV7-8
CASSQFQGRDTEAFF | - | TRBJ1-1 | TRBV4-2
CASSQDRFRSNTGELFF | - | TRBJ2-2 | TRBV3-1/TRBV3-2
CASSLGGRRVDTQYF | - | TRBJ2-3 | TRBV5-1
CASSLGRQGAYYGYTF | - | TRBJ1-2 | TRBV6-5
CASSRGDRIYNSPLHF | - | TRBJ1-6 | TRBV5-5
CASSWDLRAGGTDTQYF | - | TRBJ2-3 | TRBV7-9
CASSFTGDRAGSYEQYF | - | TRBJ2-7 | TRBV5-1
CASSSQARYNEQFF | - | TRBJ2-1 | TRBV27
CASSLGQGAREQYF | - | TRBJ2-7 | TRBV28
CASSKQGDSSYNEQFF | - | TRBJ2-1 | TRBV5-4
CASSPTGGASAAYSSYEQYF | - | TRBJ2-7 | TRBV3-1/TRBV3-2
CSVAGLAGGGSYNEQFF | - | TRBJ2-1 | TRBV29-1
CSVEGTRSGELFF | - | TRBJ2-2 | TRBV29-1
CASSRTASYEQYF | once | TRBJ2-7 | TRBV25-1
CASSSQGDTGELFF | - | TRBJ2-2 | TRBV5-5
CASSFTAGGSYGYTF | - | TRBJ1-2 | TRBV7-2